The 8 T cell receptor beta chains below were found in one sample sequenced in a study of response to subunit inactivated influenza vaccine. A single record per CDR3 protein comes from TCRdb applying MiXCR to the RT-PCR reads. Here the sample spans roughly 700,000 distinct CDR3 sequences, approximately 15% being singletons. The source material was PBMCs from blood, sampled less than 15 days before vaccination. These receptors were collected from a man aged 45 to 65 who received an inactivated influenza vaccine.

This clonotype was detected a few times. The V and J genes are TRBV20-1 and TRBJ1-1; D unclear. CDR1 DFQATT and CDR2 SNEGSKA come from the germline V gene (reference sequence). The CDR3 covers 13 residues. Trimming cost V 6 bases and J 0 bases, with 11 bases left between them. In DNA, the CDR3 is TGCAGTGCCATTCCAGCGATGAACACTGAAGCTTTCTTT. Amino acids: CSAIPAMNTEAFF.

Worth noting for this clonotype: Sequence at one end of the junction differs from germline and may be a read error. The chain joins TRBV28 to TRBJ2-2; D is possibly TRBD1 or TRBD2 (6 bases each). This CDR3 region has 14 residues. The germline V gene encodes CDR1 MDHEN and CDR2 SYDVKM. The CDR3 here is CASSPGTLNGGLFF. The CDR3 DNA sequence: TGTGCCAGCAGTCCCGGGACACTTAACGGGGGGCTGTTTTTT.

This clonotype was counted between two and nine times. This chain uses TRBV20-1 with TRBJ2-7; 9 nucleotides align to TRBD1. This CDR3 comprises 14 residues. The V segment lost 5 bases and the J segment 4 bases; nucleotides outside the gene matches: 9. CDR1 DFQATT and CDR2 SNEGSKA come from the germline V gene (reference sequence). DNA of the CDR3: TGCAGTGCTGGCCGCCGGGACAGGGAGTACGAGCAGTACTTC. Residues: CSAGRRDREYEQYF.

The V call is TRBV7-2, the J call TRBJ1-2; tentatively, D is TRBD1 (5 bases). The V and J ends lost 5 bases and 4 bases respectively, with 11 bases between them. Per the germline V gene, CDR1 is SGHTA and CDR2 is FQGNSA. The CDR3 spans 13 residues. CDR3 residues: CASSPRGPYGYTF. The CDR3 DNA sequence: TGTGCCAGCAGCCCGAGGGGCCCCTATGGCTACACCTTC.

CDR3 DNA sequence: TGTGCCATCAGTGAGTCGTCGACAGAGACCTACGAGCAGTACTTC. This codes for CAISESSTETYEQYF. The genes are TRBV10-3 and TRBJ2-7; TRBD1 is a possible D gene (5 bases). This CDR3 contains 15 residues. Germline CDR1 is ENHRY and CDR2 is SYGVKD. V shed 0 bases and J shed 2 bases, with 11 bases lying between them.

This clonotype was picked up a small number of times. This chain connects TRBV4-1 to TRBJ2-1, with 10 positions matching TRBD2. Germline loops: CDR1 MGHRA, CDR2 YSYEKL. The V and J ends lost 0 bases and 2 bases, in that order; junction bases with no gene match: 10. The CDR3 runs to 19 residues. The CDR3 sequence: CASSQEASGGLSPYNEQFF. As DNA, the CDR3 is TGCGCCAGCAGCCAAGAGGCTAGCGGGGGTCTTTCGCCCTACAATGAGCAGTTCTTC.

This clonotype was detected ten times or more. The genes are TRBV27 and TRBJ2-1; 15 nucleotides agree with TRBD2. The CDR3 consists of 13 residues. The trim removed 9 bases at V and 9 bases at J, leaving 3 bases unmatched. Germline assignment: CDR1 MNHEY and CDR2 SMNVEV (reference sequence). The CDR3 loop is CARPGLAGGEQFF. In DNA, the CDR3 is TGTGCCAGACCGGGACTAGCGGGAGGTGAGCAGTTCTTC.

J is TRBJ2-1 and V is TRBV5-6; D may be TRBD2 (6 bases). From germline, CDR1 is SGHDT and CDR2 YYEEEE. Trimming took off 3 bases at V and 5 bases at J, with 15 bases between the two ends. CDR3 size: 15 residues. The CDR3 nucleotides are TGTGCCAGCAGCTGGAGGGGTCTAGCAAACAATGAGCAGTTCTTC. Its protein product is CASSWRGLANNEQFF.